Presented here are 25 T cell receptor delta chains from one specimen sequenced in a study of gamma-delta chains in newborns, infants, children. TCRdb processed the reads again with the CATT caller. The repertoire holds over 6,500 delta-chain clones, with around 2% as singletons. Material: blood. The receptor source for this set is a child who was a newborn, infant or young child, either healthy, febrile or measles-vaccinated (not recorded which).

This clone was seen repeatedly, ten times or more. This sequence is one base from a far larger clone and is likely a read error. This chain uses TRDV2 with TRDJ1; the match to TRDD3 covers 9 bases. This CDR3 has 14 residues. The germline V gene has CDR1 GEAIGNYY and CDR2 EKD. CDR3 sequence: CACDVLGDTDKPIF. The CDR3 DNA follows: TGTGCCTGTGACGTACTGGGGGACACCGATAAACCCATCTTT.

Worth noting for this clone: Since a much larger clone is just one base distant, this may be a read error. Additional DNA sequences in this sample encode the identical CDR3. The chain has TRDV2 and TRDJ3; TRDD3 matches 12 bases. Germline lookup yields CDR1 GEAIGNYY and CDR2 EKD. There are 20 residues in the CDR3. The CDR3 region is CACDSTGGYPSSWDTRQMFF. As DNA, the CDR3 is TGTGCCTGTGACTCTACTGGGGGATACCCCAGCTCCTGGGACACCCGCCAGATGTTTTTC.

Comment on this clone: This sequence may be a read error, since a much larger clone differs from it by one base. Other DNA variants within this sample encode the same CDR3. The rearrangement links TRDV2 to TRDJ1; 9 nucleotides line up with TRDD3. CDR1 and CDR2 from the germline V gene are GEAIGNYY and EKD. J gave up 11 bases and V 2 bases, and 11 bases lay outside the gene matches. CDR3 length: 14 amino acids. CDR3 nucleotide sequence: TGTGCCTGTGACAGGGGATACGCGGGGGGTAAGCTCATCTTT. Its translation is CACDRGYAGGKLIF.

By frequency in the sample, this clone is medium-sized. Other DNA sequences in the same sample also yield this CDR3. The rearrangement joins TRDV3 to TRDJ3; tentative D call: TRDD3 (8 bases). Germline CDR1 TVYSNPD, CDR2 GDNSRS (reference sequence). The CDR3 has 20 residues. V was shortened by 3 bases and J by 2 bases, with 26 bases between the two germline ends. The CDR3 nucleotides are TGTGCCTTCATTTCCTACGCGTGGGGGATGTCTGCCTGGGACACCCGACAGATGTTTTTC. Protein product: CAFISYAWGMSAWDTRQMFF.

This clone was observed many times. Just one base apart from a much larger clone, this may be a read error. This chain joins TRDV2 and TRDJ1; 8 positions agree with TRDD3. CDR1 GEAIGNYY and CDR2 EKD come from the germline V gene. This CDR3 has 13 residues. After removal of 5 bases from V and 11 bases from J, the junction contained 12 bases not matched to a gene. The DNA of the CDR3 is TGTGCCTGTGGCAAGGCGTACTGGGGATACCTCATCTTT. It yields the protein CACGKAYWGYLIF.

With regard to this clone: This likely came from a read error, as a far larger clone is one base away. The rearrangement joins TRDV2 to TRDJ1, with 8 bases matching TRDD3. The germline CDR1 and CDR2 sequences are GEAIGNYY and EKD. This CDR3 contains 12 residues. V trimming: 2 bases; J trimming: 9 bases; junction bases outside the gene matches: 4. This chain's CDR3 is CACDIGIRELIF. The CDR3, as DNA: TGTGCCTGTGACATCGGGATACGGGAACTCATCTTT.

A few counts support this clone. The protein recorded in TCRdb matches a much larger clone and deviates from this DNA's translation at residue 9, suggesting a read error; the protein here is obtained by translating the DNA. V gene TRDV2 combines with J gene TRDJ3; no reliable D call. V lost 0 bases to trimming and J lost 0 bases, with 14 bases between them. Germline V gives CDR1 GEAIGNYY, CDR2 EKD. The CDR3 sequence is 19 residues long. The DNA of the CDR3 is TGTGCCTGTGACACCGTGGCGTCCCCAAGCTCCTGGGACACCCGACAGATGTTTTTC. Residues: CACDTVASPSSWDTRQMFF.

For this clone: TCRdb's entry gives the protein of a much larger clone, which mismatches this DNA's translation at residue 12, likely from a read error; the protein reported here is translated from the DNA. V is TRDV2 and J is TRDJ3, with D perhaps TRDD3 (6 bases). The CDR3 has 18 residues. Germline CDR1 is GEAIGNYY and CDR2 is EKD. The DNA for the CDR3 is TGTGCCTGTGACACCGCGGGGGAAAGCTCCTGGGGCACCCGACAGATGTTTTTC. It yields the protein CACDTAGESSWGTRQMFF.

In its sample, this clone was seen a few times. Given a far larger clone just one base away, this is likely a sequencing read error. Other DNA sequences within the sample encode an identical CDR3. The CDR3 loop is CACDTGWGSSWDTRQMFF. DNA for the CDR3: TGTGCCTGTGACACTGGATGGGGGAGCTCCTGGGACACCCGACAGATGTTCTTC. The rearrangement joins TRDV2 to TRDJ3, with 7 bases matching TRDD3. Germline V gene data show CDR1 as GEAIGNYY and CDR2 as EKD. The CDR3 spans 18 residues.

A remark on this clone: TCRdb pairs this DNA with a much larger clone's protein that differs at residue 7, likely a read error; the protein shown was translated from the DNA. V is TRDV2 and J is TRDJ1; TRDD3 might be the D (5 bases). Between the trimmed V and J ends, which lost 2 bases and 2 bases, there was a span of 20 bases. CDR1 is GEAIGNYY, CDR2 EKD, per germline. The CDR3 has 17 amino acids. The CDR3 loop is CACDSTRGPFRTDKLIF. The CDR3 DNA reads as TGTGCCTGTGACAGTACTAGGGGACCATTCAGAACCGATAAACTCATCTTT.

In the case of this clone: TCRdb records a much larger clone's protein for this DNA, with a difference at residue 6 that likely arises from a read error; the protein given is the translation of the DNA. The gene calls are TRDV2 and TRDJ1, with 8 positions matching TRDD3. This CDR3 region has 16 residues. The V segment lost 3 bases and the J segment 0 bases; nucleotides outside the gene matches: 8. Germline V gene lookup returns CDR1 GEAIGNYY and CDR2 EKD. DNA for the CDR3: TGTGCCTGTGACGGAATGGGGGATCGGTACACCGATAAACTCATCTTT. It codes for CACDGMGDRYTDKLIF.

This clone occurred a few times. TCRdb has a much larger clone's protein, which differs at residue 3 from the translation of this DNA, likely because of a read error; what is shown is the protein translated from the DNA. CDR3 in amino acids: CASDTWGITAQLFF. CDR3 sequence (DNA): TGTGCCAGTGACACCTGGGGGATAACAGCACAACTCTTCTTT. The chain has TRDV2 and TRDJ2; 10 positions agree with TRDD3. The CDR3 loop spans 14 amino acids. The germline V gene has CDR1 GEAIGNYY and CDR2 EKD.

With regard to this clone: The TCRdb protein, from a much larger clone, departs from this DNA's translation at residue 11, likely by read error; the protein shown derives from the DNA. The chain is built from TRDV2 and TRDJ3; no definite D call. V lost 0 bases and J lost 5, with 16 bases in between. The CDR3 totals 18 residues. Germline V gene data show CDR1 as GEAIGNYY and CDR2 as EKD. The CDR3 bases are TGTGCCTGTGACACCGGAGGTCACCGAACCCGGGACACCCGACAGATGTTTTTC. It codes for CACDTGGHRTRDTRQMFF.

This clone was detected a few times. TCRdb assigns this DNA the protein of a much larger clone, which departs from its translation at residue 8; this likely reflects a read error, and the protein shown comes from translating the DNA. The chain recombines TRDV2 with TRDJ1; TRDD3 agrees at 7 bases. Germline V lookup: CDR1 GEAIGNYY, CDR2 EKD. The CDR3 totals 13 residues. The V segment lost 1 base and the J segment 4 bases; nucleotides outside the gene matches: 2. DNA for the CDR3: TGTGCCTGTGACACTGGGGGAGACGATAAACTCATCTTT. It encodes CACDTGGDDKLIF.

This clone was seen only a few times. The protein recorded in TCRdb matches a much larger clone and deviates from this DNA's translation at residue 4, suggesting a read error; the protein here is obtained by translating the DNA. V and J are TRDV2 and TRDJ1; TRDD2 might be the D (8 bases). The germline V gene has CDR1 GEAIGNYY and CDR2 EKD. This CDR3 has 19 residues. Written as DNA, the CDR3 is TGTGCCTGTTACACGGGTGGGCTTCCTACTGGGGACGGCACCGATAAACTCATCTTT. Protein: CACYTGGLPTGDGTDKLIF.

By its share, this clone is medium-sized. The rearrangement uses TRDV1 and TRDJ2; 13 bases are a match to TRDD3. Per the germline V gene, CDR1 is TSWWSYY and CDR2 is QGS. The CDR3 loop spans 20 amino acids. Trimming at V came to 0 bases and at J to 0 bases, leaving 7 bases not matched to a gene. CDR3 loop: CALGELWTGGYAALTAQLFF. The CDR3, as DNA: TGTGCTCTTGGGGAACTATGGACTGGGGGATACGCCGCTTTGACAGCACAACTCTTCTTT.

This clone is medium-sized in the sample. This chain joins TRDV3 and TRDJ1, with D possibly TRDD3 on 5 matching bases. The germline CDR1 and CDR2 sequences are TVYSNPD and GDNSRS (reference sequence). V was clipped by 4 bases and J by 3 bases, with 24 bases between them. CDR3 length: 16 amino acids. The CDR3 sequence: CASPGPVGVRADKLIF. For the CDR3, the DNA is TGTGCCTCCCCCGGCCCCGTTGGGGTCCGGGCCGATAAACTCATCTTT.

The sample holds a few counts of this clone. For this DNA, TCRdb reports the protein of a much larger clone, which diverges at residue 8, most likely from a read error; the protein presented here is translated directly from the DNA. The rearrangement uses TRDV2 and TRDJ3; D not resolved. This CDR3 region has 18 residues. Trimming shortened V by 0 bases and J by 0 bases, and 11 bases separated the two germline ends. The germline CDR1 and CDR2 sequences are GEAIGNYY and EKD. The CDR3 coding sequence is TGTGCCTGTGACACCGTGAGGTCCCCCTCCTGGGACACCCGACAGATGTTTTTC. It translates to CACDTVRSPSWDTRQMFF.

A remark on this clone: The translation of this DNA and the TCRdb protein of a much larger clone differ at residue 16, probably owing to a read error; the protein shown here is translated from the DNA. The chain carries TRDV2 and TRDJ3; TRDD3 matches at 12 bases. Germline values: CDR1 GEAIGNYY, CDR2 EKD. There are 18 residues in the CDR3. As DNA, the CDR3 is TGTGCCTGTGACAAAGTACTGGGGGATACCTGGGACACCCGACAGAAGTTTTTC. Its protein product is CACDKVLGDTWDTRQKFF.

This clone is medium-sized. The same CDR3 is also encoded by other DNA sequences in this sample. The V gene is TRDV2, the J gene TRDJ3; 7 bases line up with TRDD3. The CDR3 is made up of 18 amino acids. J was trimmed by 0 bases and V by 0 bases; bases with no gene match: 4. The germline V gene encodes CDR1 GEAIGNYY and CDR2 EKD. The CDR3 bases are TGTGCCTGTGACACCCTGGGGGCTAGCTCCTGGGACACCCGACAGATGTTTTTC. Translation gives CACDTLGASSWDTRQMFF.

On this clone itself: This is likely an artifact of a read error, given a far larger clone one base away. This CDR3 is also generated by other DNA sequences in the sample. This sequence joins TRDV2 and TRDJ2; D not resolved. The CDR3 is 9 residues long. Germline V gene data show CDR1 as GEAIGNYY and CDR2 as EKD. CDR3 in DNA: TGTGCCTGTGCAGCGCAACTCTTCTTT. It yields the protein CACAAQLFF.

This clone is classed as medium-sized (0.01 to 0.1%). Other DNA variants within this sample encode the same CDR3. The chain links TRDV2 to TRDJ3; TRDD3 aligns across 9 bases. CDR3 length: 18 amino acids. V lost 1 base to trimming and J lost 0 bases; unmatched junction nucleotides: 3. Germline assignment: CDR1 GEAIGNYY and CDR2 EKD. The CDR3 spells CACDTNWGSSWDTRQMFF. DNA of the CDR3: TGTGCCTGTGACACAAACTGGGGGAGCTCCTGGGACACCCGACAGATGTTTTTC.

About this clone: A read error may be the cause here, since a much bigger clone is one base away. The V call is TRDV2, the J call TRDJ2, with TRDD3 matching 9 bases. CDR3 length equals 17 residues. J was trimmed by 0 bases and V by 5 bases; bases with no gene match: 9. Germline-derived CDR1 and CDR2 are GEAIGNYY and EKD. This CDR3 is CACGKLGDGTLTAQLFF. CDR3 DNA: TGTGCCTGTGGCAAGCTGGGGGATGGGACTTTGACAGCACAACTCTTCTTT.

About this clone itself: A much larger clone lies a single base off, so this may be a read error. This chain joins TRDV2 and TRDJ3; 13 positions match TRDD3. CDR3 length equals 21 residues. From germline, CDR1 is GEAIGNYY and CDR2 EKD. Written as DNA, the CDR3 is TGTGCCAGTGACAGACTGGGGGATACGCATACAAGCTCCTGGGACACCCGACAGATGTTTTTC. Translation: CASDRLGDTHTSSWDTRQMFF.

Concerning this clone: Translating this DNA gives a protein that differs at residue 13 from the TCRdb one, which belongs to a much larger clone; a read error is likely, and the protein shown is this translation. This chain uses TRDV2 with TRDJ1, with TRDD3 matching over 8 bases. The V gene's germline CDR1 is GEAIGNYY and CDR2 EKD. The CDR3 sequence is 16 residues long. The CDR3 DNA is TGTGCCTGTTCTACTGGGGGTCAACGCCACACCGATAGACTCATCTTT. It encodes CACSTGGQRHTDRLIF.